These 18 T cell receptor beta chains originate from one sample sequenced in a study of glioma-infiltrating T cells. The iRepertoire nested amplicon-rescue multiplex PCR amplified TCR alpha and beta CDR3s from RNA. From the multiplex PCR reads, TCRdb called clonotypes with MiXCR, one entry per CDR3 protein. The repertoire holds roughly 200,000 distinct CDR3 sequences, with 30% to 40% as singletons. Sequences were obtained from glioma tissue, nonneoplastic brain tissue, or PBMCs (not recorded which). These receptors all stem from a human donor with low-grade glioma or glioblastoma, undergoing nonglioma brain surgery, or in good health (not recorded which).

The table lists this clonotype with a few counts. The V call is TRBV12-3 or TRBV12-4, the J call TRBJ2-7, with 8 bases matching TRBD2. V was pared by 7 bases and J by 3 bases, with 11 bases of the junction left unmatched. The CDR3 has 15 amino acids. Here the CDR3 DNA reads TGTGCCAGCACCCCGAGCGGGAGTGGAATCTACGAGCAGTACTTC. Translated, it gives CASTPSGSGIYEQYF.

This clonotype was detected many times. V is TRBV28 and J is TRBJ1-1, with TRBD1 matching over 7 bases. The CDR3 consists of 14 residues. CDR1 and CDR2 (germline): MDHEN, SYDVKM. J gave up 0 bases and V 5 bases, and 3 bases lay outside the gene matches. CDR3 bases: TGTGCCAGCAGTCTCGACAGGGTGAACACTGAAGCTTTCTTT. This sequence encodes CASSLDRVNTEAFF.

This clonotype was seen repeatedly, ten times or more. This sequence joins TRBV7-2 and TRBJ1-2; D not certain. The V end was cut by 7 bases, the J end by 4 bases, with 13 bases between. This CDR3 contains 13 residues. Germline V gene sequence: CDR1 SGHTA, CDR2 FQGNSA. CDR3 residues: CASTPISRYGYTF. The CDR3 DNA reads as TGTGCCAGCACCCCTATTTCCCGCTATGGCTACACCTTC.

This clonotype was counted many times. The genes are TRBV7-6 and TRBJ2-1; 9 positions agree with TRBD2. The CDR3 contains 15 residues. CDR1 and CDR2 from the germline V gene are SGHVS and FNYEAQ. J was trimmed by 6 bases and V by 5 bases; bases with no gene match: 8. The chain's CDR3 is CASSLWAGGPNEQFF. In nucleotides, the CDR3 is TGTGCCAGCAGCCTCTGGGCGGGAGGGCCCAATGAGCAGTTCTTC. Together with reference TRBV7-6 and TRBJ2-1, the CDR3 gives the full variable domain: GAGVSQSPRYKVTKRGQDVALRCDPISGHVSLYWYRQALGQGPEFLTYFNYEAQQDKSGLPNDRFSAERPEGSISTLTIQRTEQRDSAMYRCASSLWAGGPNEQFFGPGTRLTVL.

At least ten counts were recorded for this clonotype. V is TRBV7-2 and J is TRBJ2-5; perhaps D is TRBD1 or TRBD2 (5 bases each). Trimming shortened V by 4 bases and J by 5 bases, and 20 bases separated the two germline ends. The germline V gene encodes CDR1 SGHTA and CDR2 FQGNSA. This CDR3 is built from 16 residues. In DNA form, the CDR3 reads TGTGCCAGCAGCTACGCCGGGACGCCCGGATGGGAGACCCAGTACTTC. It encodes CASSYAGTPGWETQYF.

As concerns this clonotype: At one end, the junction sequence differs from germline, possibly due to a read error. The chain employs TRBV6-2 or TRBV6-3 and TRBJ2-7; D is uncertain. This CDR3 has 14 residues. CDR1 and CDR2 (germline): MNHEY, SVGEGT. The CDR3 loop is CAISLFGTNLEQYF. The CDR3 coding sequence is TGTGCCATCAGTTTATTCGGTACAAACCTCGAGCAGTACTTC.

This clonotype was counted many times. This chain uses TRBV3-1 with TRBJ2-7; 8 nucleotides agree with TRBD2. Losses at the gene ends were 1 base for V and 7 bases for J; bases not matched to a gene: 9. The CDR3 runs to 15 residues. Per the germline V gene, CDR1 is LGHDT and CDR2 is YNNKEL (reference sequence). CDR3 coding DNA: TGTGCCAGCAGCCAAGGAACAGCGGGAGTTCGGGAGCAGTACTTC. As protein: CASSQGTAGVREQYF.

This clonotype has only a few counts. The chain links TRBV14 to TRBJ1-1, with 7 bases identical to TRBD1. The CDR3 totals 17 residues. The V and J ends lost 0 bases and 7 bases, in that order; junction bases with no gene match: 14. The germline CDR1 and CDR2 sequences are SGHDN and FVKESK. The CDR3 DNA is TGTGCCAGCAGCCAAGATCTGTACGTCACAGGGGACGGTGAAGCTTTCTTT. This sequence encodes CASSQDLYVTGDGEAFF.

This clonotype was seen many times. V and J are TRBV29-1 and TRBJ2-7; 11 nucleotides line up with TRBD1. Germline loops: CDR1 SQVTM, CDR2 ANQGSEA. The CDR3 covers 15 residues. Losses at the gene ends were 2 bases for V and 6 bases for J; bases not matched to a gene: 9. The CDR3 DNA sequence: TGCAGCGTTGAACATATGGGACAGGGGGGTGGCGAGCAGTACTTC. Residues: CSVEHMGQGGGEQYF.

The chain is built from TRBV4-2 and TRBJ2-1, with 8 bases lining up with TRBD1. This CDR3 is 16 amino acids long. CDR1 and CDR2 from the germline V gene are LGHNA and YNFKEQ. The ends lost 1 base at V and 5 bases at J; junction bases unmatched: 7. Here the CDR3 reads CASSQGWDRPNNEQFF. For the CDR3, the DNA is TGTGCCAGCAGCCAAGGATGGGACAGGCCCAACAATGAGCAGTTCTTC.

This clonotype was observed many times. This chain uses TRBV20-1 with TRBJ2-7, with TRBD2 matching 7 bases. The V and J ends lost 3 bases and 2 bases, in that order; junction bases with no gene match: 7. The CDR3 runs to 14 residues. Germline CDR1 DFQATT, CDR2 SNEGSKA (reference sequence). The chain's CDR3 is CSASLGLAAYEQYF. CDR3 nucleotide sequence: TGCAGTGCTAGCTTGGGGCTAGCGGCCTACGAGCAGTACTTC.

This clonotype was seen many times. This chain joins TRBV20-1 and TRBJ2-3; 10 nucleotides align to TRBD2. CDR1 and CDR2 (germline): DFQATT, SNEGSKA (reference sequence). CDR3 size: 15 residues. V trimming: 6 bases; J trimming: 0 bases; junction bases outside the gene matches: 6. CDR3 residues: CSAHSTSGSTDTQYF. For the CDR3, the DNA is TGCAGTGCACATTCGACTAGCGGGAGCACAGATACGCAGTATTTT.

Many counts were recorded for this clonotype. This chain uses TRBV11-1 with TRBJ2-3; 14 bases map to TRBD2. The CDR3 has 16 residues. The junction had 6 bases not matched to a gene; V was cut back by 4 bases and J by 6 bases. Germline lookup yields CDR1 SGHAT and CDR2 FQDESV (reference sequence). CDR3 protein: CASSSTSGREWDTQYF. CDR3 bases: TGTGCCAGCAGCTCGACTAGCGGGAGGGAATGGGATACGCAGTATTTT.

This clonotype was detected ten times or more. The chain uses TRBV18 and TRBJ1-6; D is possibly TRBD1 (5 bases). This CDR3 comprises 16 residues. CDR1 is KGHSH and CDR2 is LQKENI in the germline V gene. V lost 3 bases, J lost 0 bases, and 9 bases lay in between. The CDR3 spells CASSPDRSSYNSPLHF. In DNA, the CDR3 is TGTGCCAGCTCACCCGACAGAAGCTCCTATAATTCACCCCTCCACTTT.

This clonotype came up a few times. This rearrangement joins TRBV29-1 to TRBJ2-3; 8 positions agree with TRBD2. From germline, CDR1 is SQVTM and CDR2 ANQGSEA. CDR3 length: 15 amino acids. After removal of 3 bases from V and 2 bases from J, the junction contained 7 bases not matched to a gene. CDR3 in DNA: TGCAGCGTTGAGGGACGTAGCGGGAACACAGATACGCAGTATTTT. Translation: CSVEGRSGNTDTQYF.

The chain links TRBV4-3 to TRBJ2-1, with TRBD2 matching over 9 bases. Looked up from germline, CDR1 is LGHNA and CDR2 is YSLEER. Trimming removed 4 bases from V and 7 bases from J; junction bases left unmatched: 14. The CDR3 has 17 amino acids. In nucleotides, the CDR3 is TGCGCCAGCAGCCCGGGTTCAGGGACTAGCAGGTCAAATGAGCAGTTCTTC. Its translation is CASSPGSGTSRSNEQFF.

This clonotype occurred many times. V is TRBV20-1 and J is TRBJ2-7; TRBD2 matches at 8 bases. From germline, CDR1 is DFQATT and CDR2 SNEGSKA (reference sequence). V lost 4 bases to trimming and J lost 1 base; unmatched junction nucleotides: 9. The CDR3 runs 15 residues. The CDR3 nucleotides read TGCAGTGCTACCCAACTAGCGGCCAGTTCCTACGAGCAGTACTTC. This codes for CSATQLAASSYEQYF.

About this clonotype itself: The CDR3 ends on some other residue instead of the conserved phenylalanine or tryptophan, so this is likely a read error. CDR3 coding DNA: TGTGCCAGCAGTGACGGCAGGGAAGGGCACAATGAGCAGTTCTCC. It codes for CASSDGREGHNEQFS. The gene calls are TRBV6-4 and TRBJ2-1, with D maybe TRBD1 (5 bases). V lost 2 bases, J lost 5 bases, and 13 bases lay in between. This CDR3 spans 15 amino acids. In germline, CDR1 is MRHNA, CDR2 SNTAGT.